The 8 T cell receptor beta chains given below trace back to one sample, sequenced in a study of blood T cell repertoires in COVID-19 (dated by TCRdb to the early 2020s). Libraries were prepared through the immunoSEQ multiplex PCR assay. TCRdb stores this immuneACCESS table with in-frame sequences only. Part of the clones is absent; in the studies checked, under half of the shortfall reflects unresolved V genes, and no reason is known for the rest. This sample lists approximately 140,000 clones; approximately 91% were detected once. The ten largest clones add up to approximately 2.4% of the sample. Sequenced sample: peripheral blood. The receptors stem from a human donor in a cohort sampled during active COVID-19.

This rearrangement joins TRBV5-6 to TRBJ1-4, with D possibly being TRBD1 (5 bases). Germline values: CDR1 SGHDT, CDR2 YYEEEE. The CDR3 length is 19 residues. The V and J ends lost 4 bases and 0 bases respectively, with 22 bases between them. CDR3 sequence: CASSQWGGVMSTTNEKLFF. The CDR3 nucleotides are TGTGCCAGCAGCCAGTGGGGAGGGGTTATGTCCACAACTAATGAAAAACTGTTTTTT.

As concerns this clone: One end of the junction is discordant with germline, which a read error may explain. This chain uses TRBV12-3 or TRBV12-4 with TRBJ1-5, with TRBD1 matching 7 bases. The CDR3 spans 13 residues. The CDR3 nucleotides are TGTGCCAGCAGTTTGATCCTCGGGGACAGCCTAGATTTT. Its translation: CASSLILGDSLDF.

The V call is TRBV30, the J call TRBJ2-1, with D maybe TRBD1 (6 bases). This CDR3 spans 16 amino acids. The V and J ends lost 0 bases and 9 bases respectively, with 21 bases between them. Germline CDR1 and CDR2: GTSNPN and SVGIG (reference sequence). CDR3 sequence: CAWSVLSPRVGGEQFF. For the CDR3, the DNA is TGTGCCTGGAGTGTACTTAGCCCCAGGGTAGGGGGTGAGCAGTTCTTC. Variable domain in full (rest from reference TRBV30 and TRBJ2-1): SQTIHQWPATLVQPVGSPLSLECTVEGTSNPNLYWYRQAAGRGLQLLFYSVGIGQISSEVPQNLSASRPQDRQFILSSKKLLLSDSGFYLCAWSVLSPRVGGEQFFGPGTRLTVL.

This clone was picked up a small number of times. The chain is built from TRBV27 and TRBJ2-1; TRBD2 is a possible D gene (6 bases). The CDR3 totals 16 residues. Germline CDR1 reads MNHEY; CDR2 reads SMNVEV (reference sequence). V dropped 1 base and J dropped 2 bases, with 12 bases sitting between them. This CDR3 reads CASSLYGGVTYNEQFF. CDR3 DNA sequence: TGTGCCAGCAGTTTATACGGCGGGGTGACCTACAATGAGCAGTTCTTC.

The rearrangement uses TRBV5-1 and TRBJ2-1, with TRBD2 matching over 8 bases. The germline gives CDR1 SGHRS, CDR2 YFSETQ. The CDR3 is made up of 15 amino acids. The J segment lost 10 bases and the V segment lost 4 bases, leaving 13 bases of the junction unmatched. The CDR3 coding sequence is TGCGCCAGCAGCCTGGGACTAGGCGGTTGGGGGGAGCAGTTCTTC. It codes for CASSLGLGGWGEQFF.

This rearrangement joins TRBV9 to TRBJ2-3, with 8 bases lining up with TRBD2. With V trimmed by 4 bases and J by 0 bases, 7 bases remained unmatched. The CDR3 is 16 residues long. CDR1 is SGDLS, CDR2 YYNGEE, per germline. Here the CDR3 reads CASSLGGGFSTDTQYF. The CDR3 DNA sequence: TGTGCCAGCAGCTTAGGCGGGGGGTTCAGCACAGATACGCAGTATTTT.

The chain employs TRBV24-1 and TRBJ2-3; D is unclear. This CDR3 contains 19 residues. The germline V gene has CDR1 KGHDR and CDR2 SFDVKD. Trimming removed 3 bases at V and 2 bases at J, with 23 bases between. The CDR3 protein is CATSDPTYRLDAHTDTQYF. CDR3 in DNA: TGTGCCACCAGTGATCCCACCTATAGACTCGACGCACACACAGATACGCAGTATTTT.

This clone has just a few counts. The chain carries TRBV7-9 and TRBJ1-2; tentative D call: TRBD1 (5 bases). The V end was cut by 5 bases, the J end by 2 bases, with 12 bases between. There are 14 residues in the CDR3. The germline CDR1 and CDR2 sequences are SEHNR and FQNEAQ (reference sequence). The CDR3 DNA is TGTGCCAGCAGCGGGACTACGGGAAACTATGGCTACACCTTC. Its translation: CASSGTTGNYGYTF.